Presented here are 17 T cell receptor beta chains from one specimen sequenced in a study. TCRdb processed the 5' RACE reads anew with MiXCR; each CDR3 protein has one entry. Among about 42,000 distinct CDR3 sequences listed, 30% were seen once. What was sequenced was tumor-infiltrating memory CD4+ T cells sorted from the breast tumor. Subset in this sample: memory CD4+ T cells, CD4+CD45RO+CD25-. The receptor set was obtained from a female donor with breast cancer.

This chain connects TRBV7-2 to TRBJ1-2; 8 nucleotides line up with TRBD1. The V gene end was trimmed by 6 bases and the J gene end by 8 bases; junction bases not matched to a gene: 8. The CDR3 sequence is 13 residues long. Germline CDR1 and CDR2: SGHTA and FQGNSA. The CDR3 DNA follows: TGTGCCAGCAGACCGGACAGGGCAGGGGGCTACACCTTC. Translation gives CASRPDRAGGYTF.

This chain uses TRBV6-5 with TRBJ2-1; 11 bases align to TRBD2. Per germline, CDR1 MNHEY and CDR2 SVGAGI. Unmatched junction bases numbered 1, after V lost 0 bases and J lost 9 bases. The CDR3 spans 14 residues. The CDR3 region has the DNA TGTGCCAGCAGTTACTCGGGACTAGCGGTTGAGCAGTTCTTC. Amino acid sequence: CASSYSGLAVEQFF.

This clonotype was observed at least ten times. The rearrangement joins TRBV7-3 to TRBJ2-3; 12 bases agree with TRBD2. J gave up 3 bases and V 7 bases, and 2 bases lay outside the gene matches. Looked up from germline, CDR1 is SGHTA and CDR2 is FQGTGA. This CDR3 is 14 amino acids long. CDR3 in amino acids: CASNLAGGTDTQYF. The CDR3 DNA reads TGTGCCAGCAACCTAGCGGGGGGGACAGATACGCAGTATTTT.

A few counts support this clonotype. The CDR3 DNA reads as TGTGCCAGCAGCATCCGGGACGGCTACGAGCAGTACTTC. Encoded protein: CASSIRDGYEQYF. This chain joins TRBV9 and TRBJ2-7, with D perhaps assigned TRBD1 or TRBD2 (5 bases each). V gave up 4 bases and J gave up 3 bases, with 11 bases separating them. CDR3 length: 13 residues. Germline V gene data show CDR1 as SGDLS and CDR2 as YYNGEE. The whole variable domain, filled in from reference TRBV9 and TRBJ2-7, reads DSGVTQTPKHLITATGQRVTLRCSPRSGDLSVYWYQQSLDQGLQFLIQYYNGEERAKGNILERFSAQQFPDLHSELNLSSLELGDSALYFCASSIRDGYEQYFGPGTRLTVT.

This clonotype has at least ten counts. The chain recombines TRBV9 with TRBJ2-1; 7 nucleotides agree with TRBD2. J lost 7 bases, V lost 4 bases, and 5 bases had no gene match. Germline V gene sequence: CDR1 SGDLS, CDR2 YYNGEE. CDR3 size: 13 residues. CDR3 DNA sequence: TGTGCCAGCAGCCAGGGAGGGAGAAATGAGCAGTTCTTC. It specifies CASSQGGRNEQFF. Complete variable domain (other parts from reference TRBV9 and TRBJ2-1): DSGVTQTPKHLITATGQRVTLRCSPRSGDLSVYWYQQSLDQGLQFLIQYYNGEERAKGNILERFSAQQFPDLHSELNLSSLELGDSALYFCASSQGGRNEQFFGPGTRLTVL.

The CDR3 loop is CASRLTGSTEAFF. As DNA, the CDR3 is TGTGCCAGCAGACTTACAGGGAGCACTGAAGCTTTCTTT. The V and J genes are TRBV6-1 and TRBJ1-1; possibly TRBD1 for D (6 bases). Looked up from germline, CDR1 is MNHNS and CDR2 is SASEGT. This CDR3 contains 13 residues. The V gene lost 6 bases and the J gene lost 4 bases, with 12 bases spanning the gap.

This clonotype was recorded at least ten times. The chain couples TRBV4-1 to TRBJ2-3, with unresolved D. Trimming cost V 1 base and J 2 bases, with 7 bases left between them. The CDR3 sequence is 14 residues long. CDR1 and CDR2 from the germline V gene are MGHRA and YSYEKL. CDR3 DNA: TGCGCCAGCAGCCAAGTTCACACCACAGATACGCAGTATTTT. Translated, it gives CASSQVHTTDTQYF.

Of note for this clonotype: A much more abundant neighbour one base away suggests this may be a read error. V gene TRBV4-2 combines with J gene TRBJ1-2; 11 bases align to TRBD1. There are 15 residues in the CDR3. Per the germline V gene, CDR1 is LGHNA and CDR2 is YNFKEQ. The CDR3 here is CAGSPPEDRGLGYTF. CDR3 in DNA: TGTGCCGGCAGCCCACCCGAGGACAGGGGGCTTGGCTACACCTTC.

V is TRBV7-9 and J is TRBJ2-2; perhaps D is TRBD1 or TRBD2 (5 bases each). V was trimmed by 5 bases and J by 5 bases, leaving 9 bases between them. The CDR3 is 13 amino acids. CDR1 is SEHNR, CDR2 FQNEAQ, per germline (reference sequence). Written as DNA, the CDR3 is TGTGCCAGCAGCCATGAGGGGACCGGGGAGCTGTTTTTT. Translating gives CASSHEGTGELFF.

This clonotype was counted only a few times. DNA of the CDR3: TGTGCCAGCAGTAGAACCCGGACGGCCGATCGGTTCTTC. Its translation is CASSRTRTADRFF. J is TRBJ2-1 and V is TRBV27; D remains unclear. The germline V gene has CDR1 MNHEY and CDR2 SMNVEV (reference sequence). The CDR3 loop spans 13 amino acids. Trimming took 5 bases from V and 15 from J, leaving 20 bases between them.

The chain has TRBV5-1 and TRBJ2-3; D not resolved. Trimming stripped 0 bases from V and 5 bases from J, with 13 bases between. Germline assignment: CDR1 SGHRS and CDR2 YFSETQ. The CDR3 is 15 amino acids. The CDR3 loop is CASSLVFSLEDTQYF. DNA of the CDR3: TGCGCCAGCAGCTTGGTGTTCTCTTTAGAAGATACGCAGTATTTT.

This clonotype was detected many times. CDR3 in amino acids: CASIPGGQGGYGYTF. The CDR3 bases are TGTGCCAGCATCCCCGGAGGGCAGGGGGGCTATGGCTACACCTTC. V is TRBV7-2 and J is TRBJ1-2; 7 positions agree with TRBD1. Germline V CDR1 and CDR2: SGHTA, FQGNSA. This CDR3 is 15 amino acids long. Trimming removed 7 bases from V and 4 bases from J; junction bases left unmatched: 12.

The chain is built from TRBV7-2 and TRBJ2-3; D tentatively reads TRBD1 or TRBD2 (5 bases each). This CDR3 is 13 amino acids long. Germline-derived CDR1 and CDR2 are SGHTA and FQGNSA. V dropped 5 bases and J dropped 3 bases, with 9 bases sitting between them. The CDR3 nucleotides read TGTGCCAGCAGCCAGGGACGGACAGATACGCAGTATTTT. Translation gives CASSQGRTDTQYF.

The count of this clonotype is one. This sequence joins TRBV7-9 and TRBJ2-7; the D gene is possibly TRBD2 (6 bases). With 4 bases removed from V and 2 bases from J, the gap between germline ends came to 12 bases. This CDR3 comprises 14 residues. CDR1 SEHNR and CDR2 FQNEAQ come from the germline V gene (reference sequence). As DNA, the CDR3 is TGTGCCAGCAGCTCGCCTATAGCGGCCTACGAGCAGTACTTC. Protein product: CASSSPIAAYEQYF.

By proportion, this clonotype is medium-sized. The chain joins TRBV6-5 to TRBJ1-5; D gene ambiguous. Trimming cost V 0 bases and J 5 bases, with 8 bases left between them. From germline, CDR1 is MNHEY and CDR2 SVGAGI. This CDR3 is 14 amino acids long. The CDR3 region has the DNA TGTGCCAGCAGTTACTCACTAGGAGATCAGCCCCAGCATTTT. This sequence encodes CASSYSLGDQPQHF.

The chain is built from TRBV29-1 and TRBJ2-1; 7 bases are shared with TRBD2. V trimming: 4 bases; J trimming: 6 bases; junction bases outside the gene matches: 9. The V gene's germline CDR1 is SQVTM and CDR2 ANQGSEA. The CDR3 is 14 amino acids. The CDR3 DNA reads TGCAGCGTTGTACCAGCGGGATTGGGCAATGAGCAGTTCTTC. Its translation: CSVVPAGLGNEQFF.

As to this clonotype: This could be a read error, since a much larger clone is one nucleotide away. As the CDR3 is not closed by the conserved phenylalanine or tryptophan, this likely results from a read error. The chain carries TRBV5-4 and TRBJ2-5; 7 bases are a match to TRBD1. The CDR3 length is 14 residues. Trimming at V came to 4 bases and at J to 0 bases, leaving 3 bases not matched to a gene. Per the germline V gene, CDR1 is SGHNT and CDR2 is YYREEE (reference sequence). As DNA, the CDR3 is TGTGCCAGCAGCACCGGGACAGACCAAGAGACCCAGTACATC. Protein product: CASSTGTDQETQYI.